This entry describes one T cell receptor beta chain. Antigen unknown. The source of the sample is a study of cytomegalovirus exposure and HLA in healthy donors. Regarding the study as a whole: A likely sequencing artifact accounted for one observed cluster of highly shared sequence variants. On later analysis, the bulk of CMV-associated TCR beta chains appeared to be HLA-restricted. More clonal expansion characterized HLA-associated TCR beta chains than equally common others in a later analysis.

The PCR employed 60 Vbeta primers together with 13 Jbeta primers. Method: immunoSEQ multiplex PCR; TCRdb's copy keeps in-frame clones and lacks some. The top ten clones hold more than 3% of a sample with about 120,000 clones, about 80% of them seen once. Sequenced sample: PBMCs. The TCR was taken from a woman aged 45-59 years in good health and CMV-seronegative.

In DNA form, the CDR3 reads TGTGCCATCAATCCGGGGAGTAAGTCCTACAATGAGCAGTTCTTC. Residues: CAINPGSKSYNEQFF. V is TRBV10-3 and J is TRBJ2-1; maybe TRBD2 (5 bases). The germline V and J ends were trimmed by 7 bases and 1 base, with 14 bases remaining between them. The CDR3 consists of 15 residues. Germline CDR1 ENHRY, CDR2 SYGVKD.